Each of the 13 T cell receptor beta chains below was sequenced from the same sample in a study of read filtering for tumor transcriptome and immune sequencing. From 300 to 400 ng of RNA, a library with molecular barcoded alpha/delta and beta/gamma adaptors was made. TCRdb recomputed calls from the reads with MiXCR, one row per CDR3 protein. In the table there are 100,000 to 150,000 distinct CDR3 sequences, over 10% of which are singletons. Sequenced: a population of CD138-negative cells sorted from bone marrow. These receptors originate from a donor at least 40 years old with multiple myeloma.

This clonotype was picked up many times. The V gene is TRBV20-1, the J gene TRBJ1-5; D possibly corresponds to TRBD1 (5 bases). V gave up 6 bases and J gave up 0 bases, with 9 bases separating them. The length of the CDR3 is 13 residues. Germline CDR1 DFQATT, CDR2 SNEGSKA (reference sequence). The CDR3 region has the DNA TGCAGTGCCCGAGGGGTTAGCAATCAGCCCCAGCATTTT. Its protein is CSARGVSNQPQHF.

This clonotype came up many times. This chain connects TRBV13 to TRBJ2-3; no definite D call. Looked up from germline, CDR1 is PRHDT and CDR2 is FYEKMQ (reference sequence). Trimming stripped 5 bases from V and 7 bases from J, with 7 bases between. The CDR3 consists of 11 residues. The DNA of the CDR3 is TGTGCCAGCAGCCAAAGGAATACGCAGTATTTT. Translated, it gives CASSQRNTQYF.

This clonotype was picked up a small number of times. J is TRBJ2-7 and V is TRBV3-1; D gene ambiguous. The CDR3 has 12 residues. Germline-derived CDR1 and CDR2 are LGHDT and YNNKEL (reference sequence). With 5 bases removed from V and 6 bases from J, the gap between germline ends came to 11 bases. CDR3 in DNA: TGTGCCAGCAGCTCTAAAGTGAGCGAGCAGTACTTC. Translating gives CASSSKVSEQYF.

This clonotype was recorded a few times. CDR3 bases: TGTGCCAGCCGGAGGGAGAGCGGGAGGGCCGGACTTACAGATACGCAGTATTTT. Translated: CASRRESGRAGLTDTQYF. V usage is TRBV5-8 and J usage is TRBJ2-3, with 10 bases identical to TRBD2. Germline V CDR1 and CDR2: SGHTS, YDEGEE. The junction had 17 bases not matched to a gene; V was cut back by 7 bases and J by 3 bases. The CDR3 has 18 residues.

With regard to this clonotype: It may be a read error: a sequence one base away is much more abundant. This chain links TRBV7-2 with TRBJ1-5; no clear D. Trimming pared 5 bases from V and 5 bases from J, leaving 13 bases between. Per the germline V gene, CDR1 is SGHTA and CDR2 is FQGNSA. The CDR3 covers 14 residues. CDR3 DNA: TGTGCCAGCAGCCTTGGGCAGCCGTATCAGCCCCAGCATTTT. This encodes CASSLGQPYQPQHF.

Within the sample, this clonotype is medium-sized. The V gene is TRBV5-1, the J gene TRBJ2-1, with 10 positions matching TRBD2. Trimming removed 4 bases from V and 4 bases from J; junction bases left unmatched: 8. The CDR3 loop spans 16 amino acids. Per the germline V gene, CDR1 is SGHRS and CDR2 is YFSETQ. The CDR3 loop is CASSGPGTSVYNEQFF. The CDR3 coding sequence is TGCGCCAGCAGCGGACCCGGGACTAGCGTATACAATGAGCAGTTCTTC.

Only a few counts were recorded for this clonotype. V and J are TRBV20-1 and TRBJ1-1, with D perhaps matching TRBD1 (5 bases). Looked up from germline, CDR1 is DFQATT and CDR2 is SNEGSKA (reference sequence). The CDR3 is made up of 11 amino acids. V shed 3 bases and J shed 6 bases, with 8 bases lying between them. The CDR3 nucleotides read TGCAGTGCTAGGGGGGAGGCTGAAGCTTTCTTT. The encoded protein is CSARGEAEAFF.

This clonotype appeared many times. This chain joins TRBV11-3 and TRBJ2-1, with D perhaps assigned TRBD1 or TRBD2 (5 bases each). The germline CDR1 and CDR2 sequences are SGHNT and YENEEA. V was cut by 3 bases and J by 8 bases, with 20 bases left in between. The CDR3 loop spans 16 amino acids. CDR3 residues: CASSFPRDALGDEQFF. CDR3 bases: TGTGCCAGCAGCTTCCCCCGGGACGCCCTAGGGGATGAGCAGTTCTTC.

This clonotype occurred many times. The V gene is TRBV6-5, the J gene TRBJ2-2; D is perhaps TRBD1 (6 bases). The germline V gene encodes CDR1 MNHEY and CDR2 SVGAGI. Trimming removed 6 bases from V and 1 base from J, with 18 bases in between. This CDR3 contains 17 residues. CDR3 nucleotide sequence: TGTGCCAGCAGACTGTTCCCGGGACACGTGAACACCGGGGAGCTGTTTTTT. Translating it yields CASRLFPGHVNTGELFF.

This clonotype was picked up many times. The rearrangement uses TRBV29-1 and TRBJ1-1; D unclear. Germline V gene lookup returns CDR1 SQVTM and CDR2 ANQGSEA. CDR3 length: 13 residues. V was clipped by 0 bases and J by 1 base, with 6 bases between them. CDR3 region: CSVEDGRNTEAFF. CDR3 nucleotide sequence: TGCAGCGTTGAAGATGGGAGGAACACTGAAGCTTTCTTT.

This clonotype was picked up a small number of times. The chain is built from TRBV11-2 and TRBJ1-1; the D is unclear. Trimming removed 2 bases from V and 4 bases from J, with 11 bases in between. The CDR3 runs to 14 residues. Looked up from germline, CDR1 is SGHAT and CDR2 is FQNNGV. The CDR3 DNA sequence: TGTGCCAGCAGCTTACGAGCGGTGAGCACTGAAGCTTTCTTT. This gives the protein CASSLRAVSTEAFF.

This clonotype ranks as medium-sized (0.01 to 0.1%). The genes are TRBV7-9 and TRBJ2-3; 13 bases match TRBD2. V lost 4 bases, J lost 3 bases, and 10 bases stayed unmatched. The CDR3 runs 18 residues. CDR1 SEHNR and CDR2 FQNEAQ come from the germline V gene (reference sequence). In nucleotides, the CDR3 is TGTGCCAGCAGCTCCCGGACTAGCGGGAGAGGAAAGACAGATACGCAGTATTTT. Its protein is CASSSRTSGRGKTDTQYF.

This clonotype appeared a few times. Given a much more abundant clone one base away, this may be a read error. This chain joins TRBV18 and TRBJ1-1; D is uncertain. The CDR3 is 12 amino acids. Between the trimmed V and J ends, which lost 4 bases and 4 bases, there was a span of 7 bases. Germline V gene lookup returns CDR1 KGHSH and CDR2 LQKENI. CDR3 nucleotide sequence: TGTGCCAGCTCACACCTGAGCACTGAAGCTTTCTTT. Translation gives CASSHLSTEAFF.